The 18 T cell receptor beta chains reported below all come from one sample, sequenced in a study of T cell responses to AZD1222 COVID-19 vaccine. TCRdb keeps only in-frame clones here, not all; method: immunoSEQ multiplex PCR. Of tens of thousands of clones listed, 80% to 95% are singletons. The sequenced sample was peripheral blood, obtained 28 days after the second AZD1222 dose. The receptors were sampled from an adult who received the AZD1222 COVID-19 vaccine.

The genes are TRBV29-1 and TRBJ2-7; 7 nucleotides match TRBD2. The CDR3 length is 13 residues. J lost 3 bases, V lost 4 bases, and 6 bases had no gene match. Germline-derived CDR1 and CDR2 are SQVTM and ANQGSEA. The CDR3 spells CSVVPSGLYEQYF. The CDR3 DNA follows: TGCAGCGTTGTGCCTAGCGGACTCTACGAGCAGTACTTC.

The chain combines TRBV25-1 with TRBJ1-4; D is unclear. Germline loops: CDR1 MGHDK, CDR2 SYGVNS. Trimming took 1 base from V and 0 from J, leaving 6 bases between them. This CDR3 is built from 15 residues. The CDR3 protein is CASSESTPTNEKLFF. DNA for the CDR3: TGTGCCAGCAGTGAATCGACGCCAACTAATGAAAAACTGTTTTTT.

This rearrangement joins TRBV9 to TRBJ1-2; weak D call: TRBD1 (5 bases). CDR1 is SGDLS, CDR2 YYNGEE, per germline. Trimming left V 5 bases short and J 4 bases short, with 12 bases between. This CDR3 has 13 residues. The CDR3 protein is CASRDRQSYGYTF. For the CDR3, the DNA is TGTGCCAGCAGAGATAGACAGTCCTATGGCTACACCTTC.

The chain has TRBV5-1 and TRBJ1-2; D not certain. V lost 0 bases to trimming and J lost 0 bases, with 9 bases between them. The length of the CDR3 is 15 residues. Germline V lookup: CDR1 SGHRS, CDR2 YFSETQ. The CDR3 bases are TGCGCCAGCAGCTTGGAGGCCACAGCTAACTATGGCTACACCTTC. This sequence encodes CASSLEATANYGYTF.

The V call is TRBV18, the J call TRBJ2-2, with D unresolved. The CDR3 is 15 residues long. Germline CDR1 KGHSH, CDR2 LQKENI. V was trimmed by 3 bases and J by 3 bases, leaving 11 bases between them. CDR3 sequence (DNA): TGTGCCAGCTCACCTCGGGTGTGGGACACCGGGGAGCTGTTTTTT. Translation gives CASSPRVWDTGELFF.

V is TRBV18 and J is TRBJ2-1; a weak D match, TRBD2 (6 bases). The CDR3 is made up of 14 amino acids. Germline V gene lookup returns CDR1 KGHSH and CDR2 LQKENI. Trimming shortened V by 5 bases and J by 7 bases, and 15 bases separated the two germline ends. CDR3 DNA: TGTGCCAGCTCAATCCAGCGGGCTTATAATGAGCAGTTCTTC. This translates into CASSIQRAYNEQFF.

CDR3 bases: TGTGCCAGCAGTTACTCGATGGTACAGGGGTTTGAGCAGTTCTTC. Amino acids: CASSYSMVQGFEQFF. J is TRBJ2-1 and V is TRBV6-5; 7 nucleotides line up with TRBD1. CDR1 is MNHEY, CDR2 SVGAGI, per germline. There are 15 residues in the CDR3. V lost 0 bases and J lost 9; bases outside the gene matches: 8.

Here the CDR3 reads CASGPPRGGVGYGELFF. DNA for the CDR3: TGTGCTAGTGGCCCACCGCGAGGGGGGGTTGGATACGGGGAGCTGTTTTTT. The rearrangement joins TRBV12-5 to TRBJ2-2; possible D gene TRBD2, 7 bases. Germline V gene sequence: CDR1 LGHNT, CDR2 FRNRAP. The CDR3 is made up of 17 amino acids. Between the trimmed V and J ends, which lost 6 bases and 7 bases, there was a span of 24 bases.

The chain links TRBV3-1 (or the pseudogene TRBV3-2) to TRBJ1-1; D uncertain. This CDR3 has 16 residues. The V end was cut by 7 bases, the J end by 0 bases, with 18 bases between. The germline gives CDR1 LGHDT, CDR2 YNNKEL (reference sequence). The CDR3 bases are TGTGCCAGCACCAAGAAGCGGGGAGGACTGAACACTGAAGCTTTCTTT. Protein: CASTKKRGGLNTEAFF.

CDR3 coding DNA: TGCGCCAGCAGCCCCCGGGACAGGGGGCGGTACGAGCAGTACTTC. The encoded protein is CASSPRDRGRYEQYF. This rearrangement joins TRBV4-3 to TRBJ2-7; 12 nucleotides line up with TRBD1. V lost 4 bases, J lost 4 bases, and 5 bases stayed unmatched. Germline CDR1 LGHNA, CDR2 YSLEER. The CDR3 consists of 15 residues.

This chain links TRBV5-1 with TRBJ2-6; D remains ambiguous. CDR3 size: 15 residues. The germline V and J ends were trimmed by 0 bases and 0 bases, with 4 bases remaining between them. Germline V gene data show CDR1 as SGHRS and CDR2 as YFSETQ. The CDR3 bases are TGCGCCAGCAGCTTGGAGATCTCTGGGGCCAACGTCCTGACTTTC. Translated, it gives CASSLEISGANVLTF. The complete variable domain, with remaining parts taken from reference TRBV5-1 and TRBJ2-6, reads KAGVTQTPRYLIKTRGQQVTLSCSPISGHRSVSWYQQTPGQGLQFLFEYFSETQRNKGNFPGRFSGRQFSNSRSEMNVSTLELGDSALYLCASSLEISGANVLTFGAGSRLTVL.

The chain uses TRBV28 and TRBJ1-6; D is undetermined. With 3 bases removed from V and 0 bases from J, the gap between germline ends came to 18 bases. The CDR3 extends over 19 amino acids. Per germline, CDR1 MDHEN and CDR2 SYDVKM. This CDR3 reads CASSFHRRGLFSYNSPLHF. The DNA of the CDR3 is TGTGCCAGCAGTTTTCATAGGCGAGGATTGTTCTCCTATAATTCACCCCTCCACTTT.

This chain links TRBV9 with TRBJ2-7, with D possibly matching TRBD1 (5 bases). V dropped 4 bases and J dropped 6 bases, with 20 bases sitting between them. This CDR3 comprises 15 residues. CDR1 SGDLS and CDR2 YYNGEE come from the germline V gene. CDR3 sequence: CASSSRSVPQGEQYF. The CDR3 DNA sequence: TGTGCCAGCAGCTCCCGATCCGTGCCCCAGGGCGAGCAGTACTTC.

This CDR3 is CASSLWQANEKLFF. Written as DNA, the CDR3 is TGTGCCAGCAGCTTATGGCAGGCCAATGAAAAACTGTTTTTT. This rearrangement joins TRBV7-8 to TRBJ1-4, with D unclear. The CDR3 consists of 14 residues. In germline, CDR1 is SGHVS, CDR2 FQNEAQ. Trimming left V 2 bases short and J 5 bases short, with 9 bases between.

CDR3 sequence reads: CASKRDRPYEQYF. The CDR3 DNA reads TGTGCCAGCAAGCGGGACAGACCCTACGAGCAGTACTTC. J is TRBJ2-7 and V is TRBV28; either TRBD1 or TRBD2 may supply D (7 bases each). Germline V gene lookup returns CDR1 MDHEN and CDR2 SYDVKM. The V and J ends lost 7 bases and 2 bases respectively, with 12 bases between them. The CDR3 runs to 13 residues.

The chain has TRBV15 and TRBJ1-5; D is uncertain. Germline CDR1 reads LNHNV; CDR2 reads YYDKDF (reference sequence). The CDR3 sequence is 13 residues long. The ends were cut back, 1 base at V and 3 bases at J, with 4 bases in the middle. CDR3 loop: CATSRGINQPQHF. The DNA of the CDR3 is TGTGCCACCAGCAGAGGCATCAATCAGCCCCAGCATTTT.

This rearrangement joins TRBV4-1 to TRBJ2-1; 11 bases match TRBD2. J gave up 6 bases and V 5 bases, and 9 bases lay outside the gene matches. Per the germline V gene, CDR1 is MGHRA and CDR2 is YSYEKL. This CDR3 is 16 amino acids long. The CDR3 loop reads CASSSISGRASNEQFF. The CDR3 nucleotides read TGCGCCAGCAGCTCGATTAGCGGGAGGGCCTCCAATGAGCAGTTCTTC.

The chain employs TRBV9 and TRBJ2-1; a possible D gene is TRBD2 (5 bases). V lost 2 bases, J lost 5 bases, and 11 bases lay in between. Looked up from germline, CDR1 is SGDLS and CDR2 is YYNGEE. There are 14 residues in the CDR3. In DNA, the CDR3 is TGTGCCAGCAGCGTGAGGTGGGAGAACAATGAGCAGTTCTTC. It yields the protein CASSVRWENNEQFF.